These 28 T cell receptor beta chains were all obtained from the same sample, sequenced in a study of beta chain features in type 1 diabetes. Overall study findings and caveats: TCRB CDR3 length was moderately but significantly reduced in all four CD4+ subsets of Type 1 diabetes patients.

Reverse transcription of all isolated RNA meant that expressed TCRB transcripts were sequenced. Only in-frame clones appear in the TCRdb table, and some are missing; sequencing was by immunoSEQ multiplex PCR. The table has about 650,000 clones, roughly 12% seen once. For these receptors, no antigen is known. Material for sequencing was naive CD4+ T cells from blood. Source of these receptors: a man aged 25 to 40 with type 1 diabetes.

The sample holds a few counts of this clone. V is TRBV4-3 and J is TRBJ2-6; TRBD1 matches at 8 bases. The V gene's germline CDR1 is LGHNA and CDR2 YSLEER. There are 17 residues in the CDR3. Losses at the gene ends were 1 base for V and 2 bases for J; bases not matched to a gene: 4. The CDR3 bases are TGCGCCAGCAGCCAAGTCCCCAGGGGGCCTGGGGCCAACGTCCTGACTTTC. Translated: CASSQVPRGPGANVLTF.

The V gene is TRBV28, the J gene TRBJ2-5; D is uncertain. Trimming pared 5 bases from V and 9 bases from J, leaving 16 bases between. Germline CDR1 and CDR2: MDHEN and SYDVKM. This CDR3 contains 13 residues. The CDR3 is CASSPGGSVAQYF. CDR3 DNA sequence: TGTGCCAGCAGTCCCGGTGGATCCGTCGCCCAGTACTTC.

This clone was observed a few times. The chain uses TRBV9 and TRBJ2-3; TRBD2 might be the D (5 bases). Germline values: CDR1 SGDLS, CDR2 YYNGEE. The CDR3 runs to 17 residues. The V end was cut by 4 bases, the J end by 2 bases, with 20 bases between. DNA of the CDR3: TGTGCCAGCAGCTTATTGGGAGTCTTCTCATCCACAGATACGCAGTATTTT. It is translated as CASSLLGVFSSTDTQYF.

The table lists this clone with a few counts. The V call is TRBV7-9, the J call TRBJ1-1; the D gene is possibly TRBD1 (5 bases). Deletions cut 5 bases from V and 1 base from J, with 8 bases between. From germline, CDR1 is SEHNR and CDR2 FQNEAQ (reference sequence). CDR3 size: 13 residues. CDR3 DNA: TGTGCCAGCAGCATACAGGAGAACACTGAAGCTTTCTTT. It specifies CASSIQENTEAFF.

The rearrangement uses TRBV7-2 and TRBJ2-5; the D is unclear. Trimming removed 2 bases at V and 4 bases at J, with 5 bases between. Per germline, CDR1 SGHTA and CDR2 FQGNSA. There are 12 residues in the CDR3. CDR3 sequence (DNA): TGTGCCAGCAGCTTATCAAGAGAGACCCAGTACTTC. Its protein product is CASSLSRETQYF.

This clone has just a few counts. Other DNA sequences in this sample translate to the same CDR3. The V and J genes are TRBV6-1 and TRBJ2-7, with 8 bases that match TRBD1. V was clipped by 3 bases and J by 2 bases; unmatched bases: 3. This CDR3 comprises 14 residues. The germline gives CDR1 MNHNS, CDR2 SASEGT. Here the CDR3 reads CASSERQGTYEQYF. CDR3 coding DNA: TGTGCCAGCAGTGAGAGACAGGGGACCTACGAGCAGTACTTC.

CDR3 amino acids: CSAVRPDTIYF. Written as DNA, the CDR3 is TGCAGTGCGGTCCGCCCGGACACCATATATTTT. The chain combines TRBV20-1 with TRBJ1-3, with D uncertain. V gave up 6 bases and J gave up 8 bases, with 11 bases separating them. Germline CDR1 is DFQATT and CDR2 is SNEGSKA (reference sequence). CDR3 length: 11 amino acids.

The chain recombines TRBV7-2 with TRBJ2-3, with a weak D call TRBD2 (5 bases). This CDR3 contains 12 residues. The germline gives CDR1 SGHTA, CDR2 FQGNSA. With 1 base removed from V and 7 bases from J, the gap between germline ends came to 6 bases. The CDR3 reads CASSLGGNTQYF. As DNA, the CDR3 is TGTGCCAGCAGCTTAGGAGGGAATACGCAGTATTTT.

This clone occurred a few times. The rearrangement joins TRBV10-2 to TRBJ2-5; D remains unclear. Germline-derived CDR1 and CDR2 are WSHSY and SAAADI. The CDR3 has 12 amino acids. Deletions cut 2 bases from V and 5 bases from J, with 6 bases between. DNA for the CDR3: TGCGCCAGCAGTGAGGGGGTGGAGACCCAGTACTTC. This translates into CASSEGVETQYF.

The table lists this clone with a few counts. The rearrangement links TRBV11-2 to TRBJ2-7; D remains unclear. Per the germline V gene, CDR1 is SGHAT and CDR2 is FQNNGV. The CDR3 consists of 13 residues. Trimming cost V 2 bases and J 7 bases, with 12 bases left between them. Here the CDR3 reads CASSLREYGEQYF. In DNA form, the CDR3 reads TGTGCCAGCAGCTTAAGGGAATACGGGGAGCAGTACTTC.

The rearrangement uses TRBV15 and TRBJ2-2; the D call may be TRBD1 or TRBD2 (5 bases each). In germline, CDR1 is LNHNV, CDR2 YYDKDF (reference sequence). The V end lost 0 bases, the J end lost 6 bases, and 11 bases lay between the germline ends. The CDR3 is 15 amino acids. CDR3 sequence: CATSRDPLGAGELFF. The CDR3 DNA follows: TGTGCCACCAGCAGAGATCCCTTGGGGGCCGGGGAGCTGTTTTTT.

Remarks on this clone: Other DNA sequences from this sample encode an identical CDR3 as well. The CDR3 nucleotides are TGTGCCAGCAGTGTGACTGATACGCAGTATTTT. Its protein is CASSVTDTQYF. The chain uses TRBV2 and TRBJ2-3, with D uncertain. V was pared by 4 bases and J by 6 bases, with 5 bases between. CDR3 length equals 11 residues. Germline lookup yields CDR1 SNHLY and CDR2 FYNNEI.

This chain connects TRBV5-1 to TRBJ2-1, with no clear D. CDR1 SGHRS and CDR2 YFSETQ come from the germline V gene. V lost 1 base and J 6 bases, leaving 11 bases between the germline ends. The CDR3 covers 14 residues. CDR3 region: CASSLSESRNEQFF. The CDR3 DNA follows: TGCGCCAGCAGCTTGTCTGAGTCACGCAATGAGCAGTTCTTC.

The J gene is TRBJ2-3, the V gene TRBV9; D unresolved. The V and J ends lost 0 bases and 5 bases respectively, with 10 bases between them. The CDR3 extends over 14 amino acids. CDR1 and CDR2 (germline): SGDLS, YYNGEE. In DNA, the CDR3 is TGTGCCAGCAGCGTAGTATGGCGGAAAGATACGCAGTATTTT. It specifies CASSVVWRKDTQYF.

This clone showed up just a few times. The chain has TRBV28 and TRBJ2-7, with unresolved D. CDR1 MDHEN and CDR2 SYDVKM come from the germline V gene. The CDR3 is made up of 14 amino acids. Trimming removed 4 bases at V and 3 bases at J, with 13 bases between. DNA of the CDR3: TGTGCCAGCAGTTCCCCCCCGCCAAACTACGAGCAGTACTTC. This translates into CASSSPPPNYEQYF. Supplemented by reference TRBV28 and TRBJ2-7, the full variable domain reads DVKVTQSSRYLVKRTGEKVFLECVQDMDHENMFWYRQDPGLGLRLIYFSYDVKMKEKGDIPEGYSVSREKKERFSLILESASTNQTSMYLCASSSPPPNYEQYFGPGTRLTVT.

The V call is TRBV7-9, the J call TRBJ2-5, with a weak D call TRBD1 (5 bases). V gave up 5 bases and J gave up 1 base, with 11 bases separating them. The length of the CDR3 is 14 residues. The germline gives CDR1 SEHNR, CDR2 FQNEAQ (reference sequence). The CDR3 reads CASSLTDFQETQYF. In nucleotides, the CDR3 is TGTGCCAGCAGCCTGACAGACTTCCAAGAGACCCAGTACTTC.

This clone was observed a handful of times. This chain connects TRBV2 to TRBJ2-1; D is unclear. Looked up from germline, CDR1 is SNHLY and CDR2 is FYNNEI. V lost 6 bases and J 2 bases, leaving 5 bases between the germline ends. This CDR3 has 12 residues. The CDR3 here is CASRGTYNEQFF. The CDR3 DNA sequence: TGTGCCAGCAGGGGGACCTACAATGAGCAGTTCTTC.

This sequence joins TRBV7-2 and TRBJ2-5, with no clear D. This CDR3 comprises 13 residues. The germline gives CDR1 SGHTA, CDR2 FQGNSA. Trimming shortened V by 1 base and J by 1 base, and 4 bases separated the two germline ends. In nucleotides, the CDR3 is TGTGCCAGCAGCTTAGAGTTCCAAGAGACCCAGTACTTC. This encodes CASSLEFQETQYF.

The genes are TRBV7-7 and TRBJ2-5; weak D call: TRBD2 (6 bases). V was clipped by 1 base and J by 4 bases, with 10 bases between them. The CDR3 length is 14 residues. Germline lookup yields CDR1 SSHAT and CDR2 FNYEAQ (reference sequence). CDR3 region: CASSLVGGGETQYF. In nucleotides, the CDR3 is TGTGCCAGCAGCTTAGTGGGAGGAGGAGAGACCCAGTACTTC.

This chain uses TRBV7-8 with TRBJ1-2, with unresolved D. The V end was cut by 4 bases, the J end by 3 bases, with 12 bases between. The CDR3 length is 14 residues. Germline loops: CDR1 SGHVS, CDR2 FQNEAQ. As DNA, the CDR3 is TGTGCCAGCAGCTATACGACGGAGTACTATGGCTACACCTTC. It encodes CASSYTTEYYGYTF. Based on the CDR3 plus reference TRBV7-8 and TRBJ1-2, the full variable domain is GAGVSQSPRYKVAKRGQDVALRCDPISGHVSLFWYQQALGQGPEFLTYFQNEAQLDKSGLPSDRFFAERPEGSVSTLKIQRTQQEDSAVYLCASSYTTEYYGYTFGSGTRLTVV.

The gene calls are TRBV6-4 and TRBJ1-1; D gene uncertain. The ends were cut back, 3 bases at V and 2 bases at J, with 7 bases in the middle. Germline V CDR1 and CDR2: MRHNA, SNTAGT. This CDR3 is built from 13 residues. DNA of the CDR3: TGTGCCAGCAGTGATCAAGTAAACACTGAAGCTTTCTTT. This sequence encodes CASSDQVNTEAFF.

The chain has TRBV4-2 and TRBJ2-5, with 8 bases fitting TRBD2. Germline V gene sequence: CDR1 LGHNA, CDR2 YNFKEQ. There are 15 residues in the CDR3. V trimming: 4 bases; J trimming: 4 bases; junction bases outside the gene matches: 8. The CDR3 here is CASSPSGGPIETQYF. DNA for the CDR3: TGTGCCAGCAGCCCTTCGGGGGGGCCAATAGAGACCCAGTACTTC.

The chain couples TRBV9 to TRBJ1-2, with 10 bases that match TRBD1. Germline CDR1 reads SGDLS; CDR2 reads YYNGEE. The CDR3 totals 14 residues. V lost 3 bases to trimming and J lost 3 bases; unmatched junction nucleotides: 2. The CDR3 DNA reads TGTGCCAGCAGCGCCGGGACAGGGGACTATGGCTACACCTTC. Its protein is CASSAGTGDYGYTF.

This sequence joins TRBV9 and TRBJ2-1; D remains unclear. V gave up 2 bases and J gave up 9 bases, with 12 bases separating them. The CDR3 spans 13 residues. The V gene's germline CDR1 is SGDLS and CDR2 YYNGEE. CDR3 DNA sequence: TGTGCCAGCAGCGTTCAAGTTTACGGTGAGCAGTTCTTC. Its translation is CASSVQVYGEQFF.

This clone has a handful of counts. The chain is built from TRBV29-1 and TRBJ1-3; D not certain. In germline, CDR1 is SQVTM, CDR2 ANQGSEA. Trimming removed 4 bases from V and 15 bases from J, with 22 bases in between. The CDR3 is made up of 13 amino acids. CDR3 nucleotides: TGCAGCGTTGTGTCAACCCGGGAAACAAGTGAATATTTT. Protein product: CSVVSTRETSEYF.

This clone came up a few times. The rearrangement links TRBV6-5 to TRBJ2-5; D gene unclear. The CDR3 totals 12 residues. V shed 6 bases and J shed 4 bases, with 9 bases lying between them. CDR1 and CDR2 (germline): MNHEY, SVGAGI. The chain's CDR3 is CASSRKGETQYF. In nucleotides, the CDR3 is TGTGCCAGCAGCCGCAAAGGAGAGACCCAGTACTTC.

This clone was observed a few times. The rearrangement links TRBV5-4 to TRBJ1-6; no clear D gene. The V and J ends lost 3 bases and 3 bases respectively, with 13 bases between them. Germline CDR1 is SGHNT and CDR2 is YYREEE (reference sequence). The CDR3 has 16 residues. The CDR3 DNA is TGTGCCAGCAGCTCACCTGGGCAGAACTATAATTCACCCCTCCACTTT. It encodes CASSSPGQNYNSPLHF.

This clone occurred a few times. This chain connects TRBV29-1 to TRBJ2-3; no clear D gene. V lost 4 bases and J 6 bases, leaving 11 bases between the germline ends. Germline V gene data show CDR1 as SQVTM and CDR2 as ANQGSEA. The CDR3 runs 12 residues. The CDR3: CSVVERADTQYF. The CDR3 coding sequence is TGCAGCGTTGTTGAAAGGGCCGATACGCAGTATTTT.